This T cell receptor beta chain came from a study of shared clonotypes between healthy human individuals. Study-level points and caveats: Generation of non-shared clonotypes was less probable than generation of clonotypes shared by all four donors.

Concerning this clone: Its cognate antigen is unknown.

The germline gives CDR1 MNHNS, CDR2 SASEGT. Trimming took 7 bases from V and 0 from J, leaving 4 bases between them. The CDR3 is 12 amino acids. Deep was the level at which the assay was run. Per the original methods: ImmunoSEQ only sent back junction sequences with no quality scores, so filtering was done differently. Repertoires were generated with immunoSEQ multiplex PCR, while TCRdb's copy carries only in-frame clones and drops some. That table gives V, J and clone size, and the DNA gave D and trimming. The repertoire holds approximately 1.5 million clones, with 98% as singletons. Sequences were obtained from naive CD4+ T cells sorted from blood. Subset meaning: CD45RA+ positively selected. This chain connects TRBV6-1 to TRBJ1-5; D not resolved. This clonotype originated in a man aged 25 to 40 in good health. Written as DNA, the CDR3 is TGTGCCAGCAACGGTAGCAATCAGCCCCAGCATTTT. Translating gives CASNGSNQPQHF.